These T cell receptor beta chains were read from a single sample in a study of cytomegalovirus exposure and HLA in healthy donors. Sequenced by immunoSEQ multiplex PCR; TCRdb stores in-frame clones only, minus some. The data hold some 160,000 clones, with approximately 78% observed a single time. What was sequenced was PBMCs. The receptor source for this set is a male donor in good health and CMV-seronegative. Both conserved end residues are part of each CDR3.

v_call cdr3_aa
TRBV2 CASSERDEQFF
TRBV28 CASSSASTGYEQYF
TRBV30 CAWSSARSAEQFF
TRBV19 CASSAGLADTQYF
TRBV9 CASSVDRDTYGYTF
TRBV9 CASSATAGGNTGELFF
TRBV7-2 CASSPPTSGIAYEQYF
TRBV10-3 CAITEGQGSAGELFF
TRBV10-3 CAISERGQNTEAFF
TRBV10-3 CAISEGRVDQPQHF
TRBV15 CATSRGAALNQPQHF
TRBV15 CATSRGRDRGEYEQYF
TRBV7-2 CASSLSQGSQPQHF
TRBV4-1 CASSLTSHETQYF
TRBV19 CASSMSGFTDTQYF
TRBV30 CAWSVQPVTGELFF
TRBV12-5 CASGLVESEQFF
TRBV2 CASAETFNYGYTF
TRBV6-1 CASSDGGTDYTDTQYF
TRBV9 CASSRDGGYGYTF
TRBV9 CASSTGSLAGNTIYF
TRBV29-1 CSDNRADTQYF
TRBV4-3 CASSQERGTEAFF
TRBV18 CASSPTGPNEKLFF
TRBV19 CASSIGGGEGEQFF
TRBV6-6 CASRRFGDGYTF
TRBV7-2 CASSSRGEQPQHF
TRBV19 CASSILRQGARTGELFF
TRBV9 CASSVVERGGFNEQFF
TRBV6-6 CASSSGAYGYTF
TRBV5-1 CASSLLGQGPEKLFF